The source of this T cell receptor (beta chain) is a study of T cell changes during pregnancy in multiple sclerosis. Only one count was recorded for this clone. This table comes from immunoSEQ multiplex PCR, and its TCRdb copy is limited to in-frame clones, with some not included. The sample lists about 32,000 clones; 75% to 95% were seen once. This TCR came from a female donor in good health, enrolled as a control in a pregnancy study. This material consisted of CD8+ T cells from peripheral blood mononuclear cells, taken in the second trimester of pregnancy.

CDR3 amino acids: CASSESSTRLGGVYGYTF. The CDR3 nucleotides are TGTGCCAGCAGTGAGAGTTCTACCCGGTTAGGGGGGGTCTATGGCTACACCTTC. The gene calls are TRBV2 and TRBJ1-2; D is possibly TRBD1 (6 bases). Trimming stripped 3 bases from V and 4 bases from J, with 24 bases between. The CDR3 runs to 18 residues. The germline gives CDR1 SNHLY, CDR2 FYNNEI.